These 3 T cell receptor beta chains originate from one sample sequenced in a study of shared clonotypes between healthy human individuals (dated by TCRdb to about 2020). Receptors were amplified or captured by the immunoSEQ multiplex PCR assay. This immuneACCESS table, as held by TCRdb, lists in-frame sequences with V and J called but not all clones. Of the missing ones, under half trace to an unresolved V gene in checked studies; the others have no known cause. The sample yields 450,000 to 500,000 clones; roughly four fifths were counted once. The biggest ten clones account for roughly 13% of the sample. The sample taken for sequencing was PBMCs. The receptors here all came from a woman in her thirties or forties in good health. Some clones in this sample may be carry-over from other donors' samples.

Comments on this clone: A far more abundant clone sits one base away, making this likely a read error. The chain has TRBV30 and TRBJ1-6; D possibly corresponds to TRBD1 (5 bases). Trimming removed 1 base at V and 9 bases at J, with 10 bases between. The CDR3 is made up of 13 amino acids. Per the germline V gene, CDR1 is GTSNPN and CDR2 is SVGIG (reference sequence). The CDR3 nucleotides read TGTGCCTGGAGTGAGGACAAGGGTTCACCCCTCCACTTT. It encodes CAWSEDKGSPLHF. Based on the CDR3 plus reference TRBV30 and TRBJ1-6, the full variable domain is SQTIHQWPATLVQPVGSPLSLECTVEGTSNPNLYWYRQAAGRGLQLLFYSVGIGQISSEVPQNLSASRPQDRQFILSSKKLLLSDSGFYLCAWSEDKGSPLHFGNGTRLTVT.

The chain joins TRBV30 to TRBJ2-7, with 8 nucleotides matching TRBD2. The V gene end was trimmed by 2 bases and the J gene end by 4 bases; junction bases not matched to a gene: 7. Looked up from germline, CDR1 is GTSNPN and CDR2 is SVGIG (reference sequence). The CDR3 totals 14 residues. The CDR3 DNA reads TGTGCCTGGAGTATTGGACTAGCAACTTACGAGCAGTACTTC. Translation: CAWSIGLATYEQYF.

This clone was seen just once. The chain has TRBV2 and TRBJ2-2; D is perhaps TRBD1 or TRBD2 (5 bases each). Germline CDR1 reads SNHLY; CDR2 reads FYNNEI. This CDR3 region has 15 residues. V lost 6 bases, J lost 4 bases, and 15 bases lay in between. CDR3 sequence: CASSRGVPLTGELFF. The CDR3 DNA is TGTGCCAGCAGCCGAGGGGTACCTCTCACCGGGGAGCTGTTTTTT. The full variable domain, its missing parts supplied by reference TRBV2 and TRBJ2-2, is EPEVTQTPSHQVTQMGQEVILRCVPISNHLYFYWYRQILGQKVEFLVSFYNNEISEKSEIFDDQFSVERPDGSNFTLKIRSTKLEDSAMYFCASSRGVPLTGELFFGEGSRLTVL.